This record covers a single T cell receptor (beta chain). As yet, its antigen is unknown. Other DNA sequences within the sample encode an identical CDR3. Germline CDR1 is SGDLS and CDR2 is YYNGEE. V lost 0 bases and J lost 2, with 13 bases in between. The length of the CDR3 is 16 residues. This specimen belongs to a study of T cell responses to AZD1222 COVID-19 vaccine. Study information: Doses given second, at about 4 or about 12 weeks, were pooled.

The method was immunoSEQ multiplex PCR; TCRdb's version includes in-frame clones alone and lacks a portion of them. The sample lists around 200,000 clones, around 90% occurring once. General study results and limits: With dominance at 160-218 and 743-854, vaccine-associated CD4 TCRs spanned spike. It should be noted that donors were predominantly white British and more often female, and clonal diversity was possibly underestimated. In all cases, repertoires were sampled only after the peak T cell response.

The receptor's source is an adult in good health. Sequencing used peripheral blood, obtained on day 0 of AZD1222 vaccination. This sequence joins TRBV9 and TRBJ2-3, with D uncertain. The CDR3 region has the DNA TGTGCCAGCAGCGTAGGACGGCGGACCCCCACAGATACGCAGTATTTT. Translation: CASSVGRRTPTDTQYF.